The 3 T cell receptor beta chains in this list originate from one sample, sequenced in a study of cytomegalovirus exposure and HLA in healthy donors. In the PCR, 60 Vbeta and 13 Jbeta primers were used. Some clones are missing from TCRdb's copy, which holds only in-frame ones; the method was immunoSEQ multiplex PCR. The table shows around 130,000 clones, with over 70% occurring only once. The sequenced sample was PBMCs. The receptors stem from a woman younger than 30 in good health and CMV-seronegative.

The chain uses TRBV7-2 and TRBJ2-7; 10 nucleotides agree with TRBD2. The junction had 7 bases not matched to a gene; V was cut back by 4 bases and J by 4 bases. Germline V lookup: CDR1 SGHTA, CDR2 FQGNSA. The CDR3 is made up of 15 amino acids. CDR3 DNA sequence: TGTGCCAGCAGCTACAGACTAGCGGGTGCGTACGAGCAGTACTTC. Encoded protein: CASSYRLAGAYEQYF.

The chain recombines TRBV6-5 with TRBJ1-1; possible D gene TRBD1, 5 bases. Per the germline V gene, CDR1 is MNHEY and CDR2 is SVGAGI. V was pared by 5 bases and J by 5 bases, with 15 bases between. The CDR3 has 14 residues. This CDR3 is CASSVGLKGTEAFF. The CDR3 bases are TGTGCCAGCAGTGTGGGACTAAAGGGGACTGAAGCTTTCTTT.

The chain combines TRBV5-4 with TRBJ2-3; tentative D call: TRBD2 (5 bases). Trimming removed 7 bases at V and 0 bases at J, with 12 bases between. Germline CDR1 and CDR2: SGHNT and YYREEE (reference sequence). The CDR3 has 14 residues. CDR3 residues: CASGLPGSTDTQYF. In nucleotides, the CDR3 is TGTGCCAGCGGTTTGCCGGGAAGCACAGATACGCAGTATTTT.